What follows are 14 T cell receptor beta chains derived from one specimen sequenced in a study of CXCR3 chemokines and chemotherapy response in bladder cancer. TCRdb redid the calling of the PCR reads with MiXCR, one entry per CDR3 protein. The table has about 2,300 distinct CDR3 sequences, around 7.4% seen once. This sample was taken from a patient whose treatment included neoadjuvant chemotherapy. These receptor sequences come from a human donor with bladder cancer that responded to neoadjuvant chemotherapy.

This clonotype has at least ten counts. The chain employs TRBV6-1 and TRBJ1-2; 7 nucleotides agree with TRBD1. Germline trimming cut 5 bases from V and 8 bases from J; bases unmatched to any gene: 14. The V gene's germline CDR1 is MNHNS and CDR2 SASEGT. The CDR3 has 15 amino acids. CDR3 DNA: TGTGCCAGCAGTAACTCCGGGACAGAAAATAGGGGCTACACCTTC. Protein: CASSNSGTENRGYTF.

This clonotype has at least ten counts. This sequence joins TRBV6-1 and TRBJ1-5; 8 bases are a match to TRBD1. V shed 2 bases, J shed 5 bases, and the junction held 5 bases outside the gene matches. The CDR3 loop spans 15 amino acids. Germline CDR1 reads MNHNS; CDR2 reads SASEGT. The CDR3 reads CASSERGQGHQPQHF. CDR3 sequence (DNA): TGTGCCAGCAGTGAACGCGGACAGGGTCATCAGCCCCAGCATTTT.

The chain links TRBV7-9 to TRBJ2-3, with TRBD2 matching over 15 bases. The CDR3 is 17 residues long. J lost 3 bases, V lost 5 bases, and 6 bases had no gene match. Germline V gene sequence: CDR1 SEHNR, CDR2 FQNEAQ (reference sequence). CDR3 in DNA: TGTGCCAGCAGCCTCGGACTAGCGGGAGGGCGAACAGATACGCAGTATTTT. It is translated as CASSLGLAGGRTDTQYF.

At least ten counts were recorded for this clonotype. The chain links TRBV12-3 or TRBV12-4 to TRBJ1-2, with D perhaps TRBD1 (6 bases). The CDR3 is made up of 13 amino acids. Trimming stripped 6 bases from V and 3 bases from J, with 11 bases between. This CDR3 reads CASSLGGHYGYTF. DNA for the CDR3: TGTGCCAGCAGCCTTGGGGGGCACTATGGCTACACCTTC.

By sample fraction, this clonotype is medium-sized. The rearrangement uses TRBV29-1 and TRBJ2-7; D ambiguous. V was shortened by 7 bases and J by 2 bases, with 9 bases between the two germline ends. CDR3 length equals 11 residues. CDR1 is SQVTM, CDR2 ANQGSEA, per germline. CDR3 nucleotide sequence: TGCAGCGCAACTTTAGCCTACGAGCAGTACTTC. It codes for CSATLAYEQYF.

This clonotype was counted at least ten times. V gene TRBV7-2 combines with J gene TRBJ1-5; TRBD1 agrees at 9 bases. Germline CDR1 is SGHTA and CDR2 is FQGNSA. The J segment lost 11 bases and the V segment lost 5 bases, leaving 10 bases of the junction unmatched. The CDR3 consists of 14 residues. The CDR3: CASSHDPGTGSQHF. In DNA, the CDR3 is TGTGCCAGCAGCCACGATCCCGGGACAGGGTCCCAGCATTTT.

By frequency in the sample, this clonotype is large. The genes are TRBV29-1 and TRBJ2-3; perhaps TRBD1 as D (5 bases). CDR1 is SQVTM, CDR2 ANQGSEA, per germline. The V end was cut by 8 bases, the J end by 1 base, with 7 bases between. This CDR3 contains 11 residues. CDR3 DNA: TGCAGCTCACAGGGCACAGATACGCAGTATTTT. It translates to CSSQGTDTQYF.

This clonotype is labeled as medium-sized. CDR3 residues: CASSGHSPGANVLTF. Here the CDR3 DNA reads TGTGCCAGCAGTGGTCACAGCCCTGGGGCCAACGTCCTGACTTTC. The chain joins TRBV6-5 to TRBJ2-6; D ambiguous. Trimming removed 5 bases from V and 2 bases from J, with 10 bases in between. Germline CDR1 reads MNHEY; CDR2 reads SVGAGI. This CDR3 has 15 amino acids.

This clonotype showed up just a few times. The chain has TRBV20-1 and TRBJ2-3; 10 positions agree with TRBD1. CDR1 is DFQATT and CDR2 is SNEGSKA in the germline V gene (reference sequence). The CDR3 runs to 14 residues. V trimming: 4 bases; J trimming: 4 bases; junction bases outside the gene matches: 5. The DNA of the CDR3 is TGCAGTGCTACAGACAGGGGGCCCCCAGATACGCAGTATTTT. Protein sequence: CSATDRGPPDTQYF.

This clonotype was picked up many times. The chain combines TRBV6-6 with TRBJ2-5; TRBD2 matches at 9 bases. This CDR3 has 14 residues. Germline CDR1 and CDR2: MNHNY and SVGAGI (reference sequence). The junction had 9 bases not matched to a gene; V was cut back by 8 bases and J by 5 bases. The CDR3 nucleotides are TGTGCCAGCCTTAGGGGCGGGGGGGCCGAGACCCAGTACTTC. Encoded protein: CASLRGGGAETQYF.

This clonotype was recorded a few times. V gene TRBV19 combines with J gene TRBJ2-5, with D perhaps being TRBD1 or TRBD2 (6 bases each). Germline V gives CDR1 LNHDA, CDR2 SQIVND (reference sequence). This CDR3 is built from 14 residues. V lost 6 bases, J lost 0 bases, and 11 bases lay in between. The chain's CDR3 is CASRLGGNQETQYF. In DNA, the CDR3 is TGTGCCAGTAGGCTAGGGGGGAACCAAGAGACCCAGTACTTC.

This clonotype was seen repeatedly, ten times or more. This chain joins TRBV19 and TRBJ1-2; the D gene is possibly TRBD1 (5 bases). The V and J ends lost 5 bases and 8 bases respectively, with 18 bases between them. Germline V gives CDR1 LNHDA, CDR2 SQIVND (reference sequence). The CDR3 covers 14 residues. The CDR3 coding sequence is TGTGCCAGTAGTGTCGTCGACAGAGAGAACGGCTACACCTTC. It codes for CASSVVDRENGYTF.

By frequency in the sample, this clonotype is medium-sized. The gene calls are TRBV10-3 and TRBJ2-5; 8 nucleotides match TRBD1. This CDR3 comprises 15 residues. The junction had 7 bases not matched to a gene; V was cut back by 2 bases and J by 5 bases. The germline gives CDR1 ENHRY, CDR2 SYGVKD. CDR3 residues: CAISERQGAWETQYF. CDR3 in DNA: TGTGCCATCAGTGAGAGGCAGGGGGCATGGGAGACCCAGTACTTC.

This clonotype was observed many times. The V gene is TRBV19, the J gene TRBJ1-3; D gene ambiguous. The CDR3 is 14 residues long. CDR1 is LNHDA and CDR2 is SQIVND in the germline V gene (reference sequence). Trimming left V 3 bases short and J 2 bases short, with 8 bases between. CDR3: CASSILHTGNTIYF. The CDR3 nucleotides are TGTGCCAGTAGTATCCTTCACACTGGAAACACCATATATTTT.